A single sample is the source of the 30 T cell receptor beta chains below, sequenced in a study of blood T cell repertoires in COVID-19. TCRdb keeps only in-frame clones here, not all; method: immunoSEQ multiplex PCR. The sample carries a few hundred thousand clones, around 90% recorded once. The source material was PBMCs or T cells enriched from blood (not recorded which). The receptors originated from a woman aged 18-29 years with acute COVID-19.

This clone was recorded once. The gene calls are TRBV3-1 (or the pseudogene TRBV3-2) and TRBJ1-1, with 7 bases matching TRBD1. The CDR3 spans 14 residues. CDR1 LGHDT and CDR2 YNNKEL come from the germline V gene (reference sequence). V dropped 2 bases and J dropped 5; count of bases not matched to a gene: 5. The CDR3 DNA reads as TGTGCCAGCAGCCAAAAGGGGGCTCGGACTGAAGCTTTCTTT. The encoded protein is CASSQKGARTEAFF.

The chain couples TRBV14 to TRBJ2-5; 8 bases align to TRBD1. The CDR3 totals 13 residues. Germline V CDR1 and CDR2: SGHDN, FVKESK. V lost 3 bases and J lost 5; bases outside the gene matches: 2. Here the CDR3 reads CASSHYRGETQYF. For the CDR3, the DNA is TGTGCCAGCAGCCATTACAGGGGGGAGACCCAGTACTTC.

J is TRBJ1-1 and V is TRBV7-3, with a possible D match to TRBD1 (5 bases). V was cut by 5 bases and J by 1 base, with 11 bases left in between. Looked up from germline, CDR1 is SGHTA and CDR2 is FQGTGA. The CDR3 is 14 residues long. The CDR3 region is CASSAATGNTEAFF. CDR3 bases: TGTGCCAGCAGCGCCGCAACAGGGAACACTGAAGCTTTCTTT. Based on the CDR3 plus reference TRBV7-3 and TRBJ1-1, the full variable domain is GAGVSQTPSNKVTEKGKYVELRCDPISGHTALYWYRQSLGQGPEFLIYFQGTGAADDSGLPNDRFFAVRPEGSVSTLKIQRTERGDSAVYLCASSAATGNTEAFFGQGTRLTVV.

This rearrangement joins TRBV6-5 to TRBJ2-1; D might be TRBD2 (5 bases). The CDR3 consists of 14 residues. CDR1 is MNHEY, CDR2 SVGAGI, per germline. V was trimmed by 5 bases and J by 3 bases, leaving 11 bases between them. The CDR3 DNA follows: TGTGCCAGCAGTCCATTGACTAACTACAATGAGCAGTTCTTC. This gives the protein CASSPLTNYNEQFF.

V is TRBV19 and J is TRBJ1-4; 10 positions match TRBD1. Germline CDR1 and CDR2: LNHDA and SQIVND (reference sequence). The junction had 12 bases not matched to a gene; V was cut back by 7 bases and J by 7 bases. The CDR3 totals 16 residues. The CDR3 loop is CASNPAPGQGGEKLFF. The CDR3 DNA reads TGTGCCAGTAACCCTGCACCCGGACAGGGGGGTGAAAAACTGTTTTTT.

V and J are TRBV4-2 and TRBJ2-1; perhaps TRBD2 as D (5 bases). CDR3 length equals 15 residues. Trimming took 0 bases from V and 5 from J, leaving 11 bases between them. The germline V gene encodes CDR1 LGHNA and CDR2 YNFKEQ. The CDR3 DNA is TGTGCCAGCAGCCAAGACCCAGCGGCCAACAATGAGCAGTTCTTC. Its translation is CASSQDPAANNEQFF.

The chain employs TRBV5-4 and TRBJ2-5; TRBD2 aligns across 10 bases. The CDR3 runs 15 residues. V was clipped by 0 bases and J by 5 bases; unmatched bases: 4. Germline CDR1 and CDR2: SGHNT and YYREEE (reference sequence). The CDR3 loop is CASSLASGRGETQYF. CDR3 sequence (DNA): TGTGCCAGCAGCTTGGCTAGCGGGAGAGGCGAGACCCAGTACTTC.

This chain links TRBV25-1 with TRBJ2-7; 7 positions agree with TRBD1. This CDR3 has 13 amino acids. The V gene end was trimmed by 9 bases and the J gene end by 3 bases; junction bases not matched to a gene: 8. The germline gives CDR1 MGHDK, CDR2 SYGVNS. The CDR3 sequence: CASRPGQSYEQYF. In DNA, the CDR3 is TGTGCCAGTAGACCGGGACAGAGCTACGAGCAGTACTTC.

The chain links TRBV28 to TRBJ1-5; weak D call: TRBD1 (6 bases). Germline V gene sequence: CDR1 MDHEN, CDR2 SYDVKM. Trimming pared 6 bases from V and 9 bases from J, leaving 15 bases between. The CDR3 is 13 residues long. The CDR3 is CASSLTGPRPQHF. As DNA, the CDR3 is TGTGCCAGCAGCCTGACAGGCCCGCGGCCCCAGCATTTT. The full variable domain, rest sourced from reference TRBV28 and TRBJ1-5, is DVKVTQSSRYLVKRTGEKVFLECVQDMDHENMFWYRQDPGLGLRLIYFSYDVKMKEKGDIPEGYSVSREKKERFSLILESASTNQTSMYLCASSLTGPRPQHFGDGTRLSIL.

V usage is TRBV28 and J usage is TRBJ1-3, with TRBD1 identical over 8 bases. CDR1 is MDHEN and CDR2 is SYDVKM in the germline V gene. The CDR3 contains 18 residues. With 6 bases clipped from V and 0 bases from J, the junction kept 13 bases outside the gene matches. The CDR3 reads CASRHTPRTGNSGNTIYF. The CDR3 nucleotides are TGTGCCAGCAGACATACCCCTCGGACAGGGAACTCTGGAAACACCATATATTTT.

This clone was observed a few times. This chain's CDR3 is CASSPGGVGEKLFF. CDR3 nucleotide sequence: TGCGCCAGCAGCCCGGGAGGGGTCGGGGAAAAACTGTTTTTT. The rearrangement joins TRBV5-1 to TRBJ1-4, with a possible D match to TRBD1 (5 bases). Trimming cost V 4 bases and J 8 bases, with 15 bases left between them. The CDR3 is 14 amino acids. Germline lookup yields CDR1 SGHRS and CDR2 YFSETQ.

V is TRBV5-4 and J is TRBJ2-1; TRBD2 matches 10 bases. The CDR3 totals 16 residues. The germline V gene has CDR1 SGHNT and CDR2 YYREEE (reference sequence). The V and J ends lost 4 bases and 5 bases, in that order; junction bases with no gene match: 9. The CDR3: CASSPQRTSGNNEQFF. DNA of the CDR3: TGTGCCAGCAGCCCCCAGAGGACTAGCGGAAACAATGAGCAGTTCTTC.

The V gene is TRBV3-1 (or the pseudogene TRBV3-2), the J gene TRBJ1-2, with a weak D call TRBD1 (5 bases). The CDR3 runs to 16 residues. Trimming shortened V by 3 bases and J by 7 bases, and 21 bases separated the two germline ends. Germline-derived CDR1 and CDR2 are LGHDT and YNNKEL (reference sequence). CDR3 region: CASSHRNIGGGSGYTF. The CDR3 nucleotides read TGTGCCAGCAGCCACAGGAACATCGGGGGAGGAAGTGGCTACACCTTC.

This clone was detected a few times. V is TRBV30 and J is TRBJ2-5; 9 bases map to TRBD1. Germline V CDR1 and CDR2: GTSNPN, SVGIG (reference sequence). After removal of 3 bases from V and 5 bases from J, the junction contained 7 bases not matched to a gene. The CDR3 loop spans 14 amino acids. The CDR3 here is CAWREQGARETQYF. CDR3 in DNA: TGTGCCTGGAGGGAACAGGGGGCGCGGGAGACCCAGTACTTC.

This clone showed up just once. This chain connects TRBV29-1 to TRBJ1-1, with D perhaps TRBD1 (6 bases). The CDR3 sequence is 13 residues long. Trimming removed 6 bases from V and 9 bases from J, with 20 bases in between. Per the germline V gene, CDR1 is SQVTM and CDR2 is ANQGSEA. CDR3 region: CSVLLQGLRQAFF. DNA for the CDR3: TGCAGCGTCCTTCTGCAGGGGCTACGACAAGCTTTCTTT.

The genes are TRBV6-5 and TRBJ1-2, with TRBD1 as a possible D gene (6 bases). V gave up 2 bases and J gave up 6 bases, with 19 bases separating them. Germline CDR1 and CDR2: MNHEY and SVGAGI. This CDR3 region has 16 residues. The chain's CDR3 is CASSYAIQGQGNGYTF. CDR3 nucleotides: TGTGCCAGCAGTTACGCAATACAGGGCCAAGGCAATGGCTACACCTTC.

The J gene is TRBJ1-1, the V gene TRBV6-5; D gene uncertain. The CDR3 contains 13 residues. The V gene lost 0 bases and the J gene lost 10 bases, with 12 bases spanning the gap. Germline V gene sequence: CDR1 MNHEY, CDR2 SVGAGI. This chain's CDR3 is CASSYSTKGTAFF. The DNA of the CDR3 is TGTGCCAGCAGTTACTCGACTAAGGGCACAGCTTTCTTT.

The chain carries TRBV28 and TRBJ2-3; 12 nucleotides align to TRBD2. V shed 4 bases, J shed 3 bases, and the junction held 2 bases outside the gene matches. This CDR3 is built from 15 residues. Germline V CDR1 and CDR2: MDHEN, SYDVKM. CDR3 nucleotides: TGTGCCAGCAGTTCTAGCGGGAGGGCGACAGATACGCAGTATTTT. It is translated as CASSSSGRATDTQYF.

The V and J genes are TRBV5-1 and TRBJ2-7; possibly TRBD2 for D (5 bases). CDR3 size: 13 residues. Trimming took off 2 bases at V and 2 bases at J, with 8 bases between the two ends. CDR1 and CDR2 (germline): SGHRS, YFSETQ. The CDR3 region has the DNA TGCGCCAGCAGCTTACTAGGCCCCTACGAGCAGTACTTC. This sequence encodes CASSLLGPYEQYF.

The chain joins TRBV7-6 to TRBJ1-3; no clear D. CDR1 is SGHVS and CDR2 is FNYEAQ in the germline V gene. Trimming removed 8 bases from V and 8 bases from J, with 10 bases in between. CDR3 size: 11 residues. The CDR3 DNA reads TGTGCCAGCCTTGAGGAAGACACCATATATTTT. It codes for CASLEEDTIYF.

The chain carries TRBV28 and TRBJ1-5; D gene uncertain. The CDR3 is made up of 16 amino acids. In germline, CDR1 is MDHEN, CDR2 SYDVKM. The V and J ends lost 6 bases and 2 bases respectively, with 17 bases between them. The CDR3 region has the DNA TGTGCCAGCAGGTCCAATTTCGAGGCCCGCAATCAGCCCCAGCATTTT. Its protein is CASRSNFEARNQPQHF.

The chain combines TRBV7-8 with TRBJ2-7; TRBD1 aligns across 10 bases. The CDR3 is 16 residues long. Trimming cost V 6 bases and J 3 bases; bases outside gene matches: 11. The germline CDR1 and CDR2 sequences are SGHVS and FQNEAQ. CDR3 nucleotide sequence: TGTGCCAGCAGTCCTTACGGGACAGGGGAAGGCTACGAGCAGTACTTC. Encoded protein: CASSPYGTGEGYEQYF.

CDR3 coding DNA: TGTGCCAGCAGTGATCTCCGGGAGCATGAGCAGTTCTTC. Amino acid sequence: CASSDLREHEQFF. The chain couples TRBV25-1 to TRBJ2-1, with D tentatively TRBD2 (6 bases). CDR1 and CDR2 from the germline V gene are MGHDK and SYGVNS. CDR3 size: 13 residues. V was trimmed by 3 bases and J by 8 bases, leaving 11 bases between them. Complete variable domain (other parts from reference TRBV25-1 and TRBJ2-1): EADIYQTPRYLVIGTGKKITLECSQTMGHDKMYWYQQDPGMELHLIHYSYGVNSTEKGDLSSESTVSRIRTEHFPLTLESARPSHTSQYLCASSDLREHEQFFGPGTRLTVL.

The chain carries TRBV19 and TRBJ1-5, with 8 bases that match TRBD1. CDR3 length: 16 residues. Trimming cost V 7 bases and J 0 bases; bases outside gene matches: 8. Germline-derived CDR1 and CDR2 are LNHDA and SQIVND (reference sequence). The CDR3 coding sequence is TGTGCCAGTACCAGGGGGCGGGGAAATAGCAATCAGCCCCAGCATTTT. It yields the protein CASTRGRGNSNQPQHF.

The chain carries TRBV19 and TRBJ1-5; D may be TRBD1 (6 bases). Germline V gives CDR1 LNHDA, CDR2 SQIVND (reference sequence). The CDR3 extends over 15 amino acids. V lost 8 bases to trimming and J lost 6 bases, with 20 bases between them. For the CDR3, the DNA is TGTGCCAGTCATTTCTCAGGGGTTGGGAGTCAGCCCCAGCATTTT. Protein product: CASHFSGVGSQPQHF.

The chain carries TRBV10-3 and TRBJ2-7, with D possibly being TRBD1 (6 bases). V was clipped by 0 bases and J by 1 base, with 13 bases between them. The CDR3 is 16 amino acids. CDR1 is ENHRY and CDR2 is SYGVKD in the germline V gene. CDR3 bases: TGTGCCATCAGTGAGTCGAGGGGGAGTGAGTCCTACGAGCAGTACTTC. This codes for CAISESRGSESYEQYF.

V usage is TRBV5-1 and J usage is TRBJ2-1, with D tentatively TRBD1 (6 bases). CDR1 is SGHRS, CDR2 YFSETQ, per germline. The CDR3 is 16 amino acids. V was trimmed by 4 bases and J by 0 bases, leaving 14 bases between them. CDR3 sequence (DNA): TGCGCCAGCAGCCAAATTACAGGGCACTCCTACAATGAGCAGTTCTTC. This translates into CASSQITGHSYNEQFF. The full variable domain, rest sourced from reference TRBV5-1 and TRBJ2-1, is KAGVTQTPRYLIKTRGQQVTLSCSPISGHRSVSWYQQTPGQGLQFLFEYFSETQRNKGNFPGRFSGRQFSNSRSEMNVSTLELGDSALYLCASSQITGHSYNEQFFGPGTRLTVL.

The chain uses TRBV7-2 and TRBJ2-7; 8 nucleotides agree with TRBD2. V lost 8 bases and J lost 4; bases outside the gene matches: 13. The germline V gene has CDR1 SGHTA and CDR2 FQGNSA. CDR3 size: 15 residues. CDR3 sequence: CASSHSGIGSYEQYF. The CDR3 region has the DNA TGTGCCAGCTCACATAGCGGGATTGGGTCTTACGAGCAGTACTTC.

V is TRBV3-1 (or the pseudogene TRBV3-2) and J is TRBJ2-7; 7 nucleotides agree with TRBD2. CDR1 LGHDT and CDR2 YNNKEL come from the germline V gene (reference sequence). The CDR3 sequence is 14 residues long. V gave up 6 bases and J gave up 3 bases; unmatched junction bases: 8. The CDR3 DNA follows: TGTGCCAGCAGTCGAGCGACTAGCTTCTACGAGCAGTACTTC. It specifies CASSRATSFYEQYF.

The V call is TRBV7-2, the J call TRBJ2-5, with 7 bases identical to TRBD1. The CDR3 is 14 amino acids. Trimming took 5 bases from V and 5 from J; bases not matched to a gene: 8. Germline CDR1 reads SGHTA; CDR2 reads FQGNSA. The DNA of the CDR3 is TGTGCCAGCAGCCAAAACAGGGGCCGGGAGACCCAGTACTTC. Encoded protein: CASSQNRGRETQYF.